The 23 T cell receptor beta chains below come from one sample, sequenced in a study of untreated major depressive disorder (dated by TCRdb to the late 2010s). Their antigens are not known. The study at large found these results: Higher TRBV05-01 (Vbeta 5.1) usage among CD4+ T cells of depressed patients compared with controls was confirmed by sequencing, with p = 0.040 in a one-tailed test.

The library was built by means of the immunoSEQ multiplex PCR assay. TCRdb's version of the immuneACCESS table is confined to in-frame rearrangements and falls short of the full clone set. An unresolved V gene accounts for under half of the shortfall where checked; the remainder is of unknown origin. The sample contains 23,000 or so clones, roughly nine tenths of them found a single time. The ten largest clones represent roughly 0.72% of the sample. Sequences were obtained from CD4+ T cells from PBMCs. These receptors were collected from a woman in her 30s with major depressive disorder.

This clone was counted a single time. The chain carries TRBV27 and TRBJ1-5; weak D call: TRBD1 (5 bases). From germline, CDR1 is MNHEY and CDR2 SMNVEV (reference sequence). The CDR3 loop spans 14 amino acids. Trimming removed 6 bases from V and 7 bases from J, with 16 bases in between. CDR3 DNA sequence: TGTGCCAGCAGCGTGGTAGGGGCTAGGCAGCCCCAGCATTTT. Its translation: CASSVVGARQPQHF.

This clone occurred a few times. J is TRBJ2-7 and V is TRBV2; D unresolved. The CDR3 runs to 13 residues. The V end was cut by 4 bases, the J end by 4 bases, with 11 bases between. Germline V gene sequence: CDR1 SNHLY, CDR2 FYNNEI. CDR3 amino acids: CASSARFTYEQYF. The CDR3 bases are TGTGCCAGCAGTGCCCGATTTACTTACGAGCAGTACTTC.

This chain uses TRBV7-9 with TRBJ2-7; D might be TRBD1 (5 bases). Trimming took off 1 base at V and 4 bases at J, with 11 bases between the two ends. The length of the CDR3 is 14 residues. The germline V gene has CDR1 SEHNR and CDR2 FQNEAQ (reference sequence). The CDR3 here is CASSLGGRVYEQYF. In DNA form, the CDR3 reads TGTGCCAGCAGCTTAGGAGGCAGGGTATACGAGCAGTACTTC.

This chain uses TRBV28 with TRBJ1-2, with 8 bases aligning to TRBD1. CDR1 and CDR2 (germline): MDHEN, SYDVKM. The CDR3 has 15 residues. Trimming at V came to 10 bases and at J to 4 bases, leaving 14 bases not matched to a gene. The CDR3 protein is CATKSGDRGFYGYTF. The CDR3 DNA sequence: TGTGCCACCAAAAGCGGAGACAGGGGTTTCTATGGCTACACCTTC.

The CDR3 is CSVSRGMNTEAFF. Here the CDR3 DNA reads TGCAGCGTTTCAAGAGGGATGAACACTGAAGCTTTCTTT. The V call is TRBV29-1, the J call TRBJ1-1; D ambiguous. There are 13 residues in the CDR3. V was pared by 5 bases and J by 0 bases, with 10 bases between. Germline loops: CDR1 SQVTM, CDR2 ANQGSEA.

The chain recombines TRBV7-2 with TRBJ1-1, with D unclear. The length of the CDR3 is 19 residues. Trimming stripped 2 bases from V and 3 bases from J, with 25 bases between. From germline, CDR1 is SGHTA and CDR2 FQGNSA. CDR3 in amino acids: CASSLISVWGIEFDTEAFF. The CDR3 DNA reads TGTGCCAGCAGCTTAATATCGGTATGGGGTATTGAGTTCGACACTGAAGCTTTCTTT.

The chain employs TRBV6-1 and TRBJ2-5, with D perhaps being TRBD1 or TRBD2 (5 bases each). Trimming stripped 4 bases from V and 7 bases from J, with 19 bases between. CDR1 and CDR2 from the germline V gene are MNHNS and SASEGT. The CDR3 has 15 amino acids. CDR3 loop: CASSAGPGTARTQYF. Written as DNA, the CDR3 is TGTGCCAGCAGTGCGGGGCCGGGAACGGCTCGGACCCAGTACTTC.

This chain links TRBV28 with TRBJ1-1; a weak D match, TRBD1 (5 bases). There are 15 residues in the CDR3. Germline V gene lookup returns CDR1 MDHEN and CDR2 SYDVKM. The germline V and J ends were trimmed by 5 bases and 0 bases, with 13 bases remaining between them. CDR3: CASSPRRGLNTEAFF. The CDR3 coding sequence is TGTGCCAGCAGTCCTCGACGGGGCCTGAACACTGAAGCTTTCTTT. Together with reference TRBV28 and TRBJ1-1, the CDR3 gives the full variable domain: DVKVTQSSRYLVKRTGEKVFLECVQDMDHENMFWYRQDPGLGLRLIYFSYDVKMKEKGDIPEGYSVSREKKERFSLILESASTNQTSMYLCASSPRRGLNTEAFFGQGTRLTVV.

J is TRBJ1-5 and V is TRBV15; TRBD1 aligns across 8 bases. This CDR3 comprises 16 residues. V dropped 1 base and J dropped 2; count of bases not matched to a gene: 4. The germline V gene encodes CDR1 LNHNV and CDR2 YYDKDF (reference sequence). This chain's CDR3 is CATSRGTGGRNQPQHF. CDR3 nucleotide sequence: TGTGCCACCAGCAGAGGAACAGGGGGACGCAATCAGCCCCAGCATTTT.

The chain carries TRBV5-4 and TRBJ1-2, with 7 positions matching TRBD1. Germline trimming cut 4 bases from V and 2 bases from J; bases unmatched to any gene: 8. Per the germline V gene, CDR1 is SGHNT and CDR2 is YYREEE (reference sequence). CDR3 length equals 15 residues. The CDR3 DNA reads as TGTGCCAGCAGCCGAGACAGGGCCTCAAACTATGGCTACACCTTC. This gives the protein CASSRDRASNYGYTF. The complete variable domain, with remaining parts taken from reference TRBV5-4 and TRBJ1-2, reads ETGVTQSPTHLIKTRGQQVTLRCSSQSGHNTVSWYQQALGQGPQFIFQYYREEENGRGNFPPRFSGLQFPNYSSELNVNALELDDSALYLCASSRDRASNYGYTFGSGTRLTVV.

This clone has only one observation. The V and J genes are TRBV18 and TRBJ1-2; TRBD1 agrees at 8 bases. The CDR3 runs 17 residues. Unmatched junction bases numbered 11, after V lost 5 bases and J lost 0 bases. Germline lookup yields CDR1 KGHSH and CDR2 LQKENI. The CDR3 sequence: CASSSGTGRLANYGYTF. The DNA of the CDR3 is TGTGCCAGCTCATCCGGGACAGGACGACTAGCTAACTATGGCTACACCTTC.

This chain links TRBV18 with TRBJ2-3; 14 bases fit TRBD2. CDR3 length: 14 residues. V dropped 0 bases and J dropped 13; count of bases not matched to a gene: 3. CDR1 and CDR2 (germline): KGHSH, LQKENI. CDR3 coding DNA: TGTGCCAGCTCACCACCGACTAGCGGGGGGGCCAAGTATTTT. Protein product: CASSPPTSGGAKYF.

The chain combines TRBV27 with TRBJ2-2, with 7 bases identical to TRBD1. The germline gives CDR1 MNHEY, CDR2 SMNVEV (reference sequence). V trimming: 3 bases; J trimming: 7 bases; junction bases outside the gene matches: 5. The CDR3 spans 14 residues. The DNA for the CDR3 is TGTGCCAGCAGTTTGTACAGGGGTATCGGGGAGCTGTTTTTT. This sequence encodes CASSLYRGIGELFF.

This chain uses TRBV18 with TRBJ2-2; D unclear. Trimming cost V 5 bases and J 3 bases, with 13 bases left between them. The CDR3 extends over 15 amino acids. CDR1 and CDR2 (germline): KGHSH, LQKENI. CDR3 DNA: TGTGCCAGCTCAAAGTTCGGCCAGGACACCGGGGAGCTGTTTTTT. It yields the protein CASSKFGQDTGELFF.

The chain links TRBV7-2 to TRBJ2-7; tentative D call: TRBD1 (7 bases). The V gene lost 4 bases and the J gene lost 4 bases, with 17 bases spanning the gap. The CDR3 is made up of 15 amino acids. Germline V gene lookup returns CDR1 SGHTA and CDR2 FQGNSA. The CDR3 reads CASSYPLTGRYEQYF. As DNA, the CDR3 is TGTGCCAGCAGCTACCCCTTGACAGGGAGGTACGAGCAGTACTTC.

Note on this clone: The junction differs from germline at one of its ends, possibly a read error. J is TRBJ1-2 and V is TRBV5-4, with 7 bases identical to TRBD1. This CDR3 region has 13 residues. Per the germline V gene, CDR1 is SGHNT and CDR2 is YYREEE (reference sequence). The CDR3 DNA reads as TGTGCCAACAGCTTTCCAGGACAGGCTGGCTACACCTTC. This sequence encodes CANSFPGQAGYTF.

V is TRBV5-6 and J is TRBJ1-5; D unresolved. This CDR3 has 17 residues. CDR1 is SGHDT and CDR2 is YYEEEE in the germline V gene. Trimming took off 0 bases at V and 0 bases at J, with 13 bases between the two ends. The CDR3 bases are TGTGCCAGCAGCTTGGTAGGGCAGGACTATAGCAATCAGCCCCAGCATTTT. Translating it yields CASSLVGQDYSNQPQHF.

The chain carries TRBV7-2 and TRBJ1-2, with 10 bases aligning to TRBD1. This CDR3 has 14 residues. Germline assignment: CDR1 SGHTA and CDR2 FQGNSA. The V and J ends lost 4 bases and 4 bases, in that order; junction bases with no gene match: 3. The CDR3 DNA reads TGTGCCAGCAGCTCCCGGACAGGGGGCTATGGCTACACCTTC. It specifies CASSSRTGGYGYTF.

The V call is TRBV29-1, the J call TRBJ1-2; 9 nucleotides line up with TRBD1. Germline V gene lookup returns CDR1 SQVTM and CDR2 ANQGSEA. V trimming: 3 bases; J trimming: 4 bases; junction bases outside the gene matches: 12. This CDR3 has 16 residues. The CDR3 region is CSVDTGQGFESYGYTF. The CDR3 nucleotides are TGCAGCGTTGATACGGGACAGGGCTTCGAGTCCTATGGCTACACCTTC.

The rearrangement uses TRBV29-1 and TRBJ1-1; D may be TRBD1 (6 bases). V was trimmed by 8 bases and J by 11 bases, leaving 24 bases between them. This CDR3 has 13 amino acids. Germline CDR1 and CDR2: SQVTM and ANQGSEA. CDR3 region: CSPRGPGGGGAFF. Written as DNA, the CDR3 is TGCAGCCCTCGGGGGCCCGGGGGCGGGGGCGCTTTCTTT.

The J gene is TRBJ2-1, the V gene TRBV9, with 7 bases matching TRBD1. Germline V gene sequence: CDR1 SGDLS, CDR2 YYNGEE. The J segment lost 2 bases and the V segment lost 1 base, leaving 3 bases of the junction unmatched. The CDR3 extends over 15 amino acids. For the CDR3, the DNA is TGTGCCAGCAGCGTACGACAGGGTACCTACAATGAGCAGTTCTTC. Its protein product is CASSVRQGTYNEQFF. Full variable domain (missing parts from reference TRBV9 and TRBJ2-1): DSGVTQTPKHLITATGQRVTLRCSPRSGDLSVYWYQQSLDQGLQFLIQYYNGEERAKGNILERFSAQQFPDLHSELNLSSLELGDSALYFCASSVRQGTYNEQFFGPGTRLTVL.

The chain recombines TRBV2 with TRBJ2-7; 9 bases are shared with TRBD2. The trim removed 3 bases at V and 5 bases at J, leaving 5 bases unmatched. Germline V gives CDR1 SNHLY, CDR2 FYNNEI. CDR3 length: 14 amino acids. The CDR3 here is CASSDLAGRHEQYF. The CDR3 DNA reads TGTGCCAGCAGTGATCTAGCGGGGCGCCACGAGCAGTACTTC.

The chain employs TRBV11-1 and TRBJ2-7, with 8 positions matching TRBD1. This CDR3 region has 14 residues. CDR1 and CDR2 from the germline V gene are SGHAT and FQDESV (reference sequence). With V trimmed by 1 base and J by 6 bases, 5 bases remained unmatched. DNA of the CDR3: TGTGCCAGCAGCTTAGGGACAGGGAGTCGCGAGCAGTACTTC. Translation: CASSLGTGSREQYF.